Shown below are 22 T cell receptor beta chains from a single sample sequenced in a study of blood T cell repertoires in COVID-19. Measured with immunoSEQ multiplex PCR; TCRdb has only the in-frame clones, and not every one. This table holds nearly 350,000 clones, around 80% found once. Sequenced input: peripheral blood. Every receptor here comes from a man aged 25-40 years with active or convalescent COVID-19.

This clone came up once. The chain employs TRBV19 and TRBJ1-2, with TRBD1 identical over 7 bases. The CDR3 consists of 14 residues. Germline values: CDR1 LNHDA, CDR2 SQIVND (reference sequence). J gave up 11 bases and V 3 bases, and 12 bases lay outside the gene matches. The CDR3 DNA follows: TGTGCCAGTAGTATCGACAGGGATTACTTCGAGTACACCTTC. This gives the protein CASSIDRDYFEYTF.

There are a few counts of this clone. DNA for the CDR3: TGTGCCAGCAGTTTCCCGGGACTAGCGGGTAACAATGAGCAGTTCTTC. It encodes CASSFPGLAGNNEQFF. The V and J genes are TRBV9 and TRBJ2-1; the match to TRBD2 covers 12 bases. The ends lost 5 bases at V and 5 bases at J; junction bases unmatched: 8. Germline loops: CDR1 SGDLS, CDR2 YYNGEE. This CDR3 contains 16 residues.

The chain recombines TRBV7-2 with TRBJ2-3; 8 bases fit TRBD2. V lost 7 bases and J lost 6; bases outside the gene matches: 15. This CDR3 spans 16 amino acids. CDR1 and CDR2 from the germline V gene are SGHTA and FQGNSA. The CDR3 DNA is TGTGCCAGCACCCTTAGGGGGAAGATAGCGGGGGATACGCAGTATTTT. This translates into CASTLRGKIAGDTQYF.

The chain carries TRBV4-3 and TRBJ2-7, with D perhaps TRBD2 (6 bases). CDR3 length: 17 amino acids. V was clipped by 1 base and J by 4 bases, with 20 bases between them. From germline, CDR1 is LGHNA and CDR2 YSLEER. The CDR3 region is CASSQVRRGAGTYEQYF. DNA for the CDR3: TGCGCCAGCAGCCAAGTAAGGCGGGGAGCCGGTACGTACGAGCAGTACTTC.

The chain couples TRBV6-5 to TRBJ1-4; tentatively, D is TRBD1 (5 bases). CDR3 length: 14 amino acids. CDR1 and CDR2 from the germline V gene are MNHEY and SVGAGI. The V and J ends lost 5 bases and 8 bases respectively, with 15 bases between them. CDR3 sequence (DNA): TGTGCCAGCAGTCAATTACAGGAATTCGAAAAACTGTTTTTT. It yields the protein CASSQLQEFEKLFF.

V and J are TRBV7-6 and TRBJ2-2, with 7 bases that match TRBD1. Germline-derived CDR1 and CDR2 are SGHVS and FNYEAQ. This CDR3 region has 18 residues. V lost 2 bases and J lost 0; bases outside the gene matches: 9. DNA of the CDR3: TGTGCCAGCAGCTTAAGGTTACAGGGGCAGGCGAACACCGGGGAGCTGTTTTTT. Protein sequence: CASSLRLQGQANTGELFF.

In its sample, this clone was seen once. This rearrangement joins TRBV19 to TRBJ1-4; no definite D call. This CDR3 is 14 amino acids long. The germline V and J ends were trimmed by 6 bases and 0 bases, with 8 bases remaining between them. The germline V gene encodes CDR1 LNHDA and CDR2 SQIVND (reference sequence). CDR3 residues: CASRGASTNEKLFF. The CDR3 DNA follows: TGTGCCAGTAGAGGAGCGTCAACTAATGAAAAACTGTTTTTT.

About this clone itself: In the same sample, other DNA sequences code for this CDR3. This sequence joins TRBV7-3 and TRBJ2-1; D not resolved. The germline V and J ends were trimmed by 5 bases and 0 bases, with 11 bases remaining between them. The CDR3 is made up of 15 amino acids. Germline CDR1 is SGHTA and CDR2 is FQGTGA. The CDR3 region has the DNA TGTGCCAGCAGCCTGTCTTCAGGCTCCTACAATGAGCAGTTCTTC. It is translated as CASSLSSGSYNEQFF. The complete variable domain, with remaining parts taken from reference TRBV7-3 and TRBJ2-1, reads GAGVSQTPSNKVTEKGKYVELRCDPISGHTALYWYRQSLGQGPEFLIYFQGTGAADDSGLPNDRFFAVRPEGSVSTLKIQRTERGDSAVYLCASSLSSGSYNEQFFGPGTRLTVL.

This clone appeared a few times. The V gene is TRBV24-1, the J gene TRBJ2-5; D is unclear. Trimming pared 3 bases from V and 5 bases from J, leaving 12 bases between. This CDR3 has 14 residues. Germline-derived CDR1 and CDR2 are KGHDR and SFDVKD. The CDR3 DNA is TGTGCCACCAGTGATCTGGGCCAGCCGGAGACCCAGTACTTC. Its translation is CATSDLGQPETQYF.

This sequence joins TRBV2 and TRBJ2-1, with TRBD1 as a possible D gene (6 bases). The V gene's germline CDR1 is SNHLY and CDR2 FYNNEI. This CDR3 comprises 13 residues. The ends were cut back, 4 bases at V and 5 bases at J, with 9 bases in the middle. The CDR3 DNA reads TGTGCCAGCAGTGCGGACAGAAACAATGAGCAGTTCTTC. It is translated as CASSADRNNEQFF.

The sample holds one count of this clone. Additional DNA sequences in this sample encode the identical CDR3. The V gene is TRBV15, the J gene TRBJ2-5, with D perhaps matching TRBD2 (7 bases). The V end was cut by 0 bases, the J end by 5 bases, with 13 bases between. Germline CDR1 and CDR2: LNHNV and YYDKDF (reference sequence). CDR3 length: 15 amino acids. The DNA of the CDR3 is TGTGCCACCAGCAGAGATCGGGGGGCGGGCGAGACCCAGTACTTC. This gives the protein CATSRDRGAGETQYF. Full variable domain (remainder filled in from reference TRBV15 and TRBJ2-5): DAMVIQNPRYQVTQFGKPVTLSCSQTLNHNVMYWYQQKSSQAPKLLFHYYDKDFNNEADTPDNFQSRRPNTSFCFLDIRSPGLGDTAMYLCATSRDRGAGETQYFGPGTRLLVL.

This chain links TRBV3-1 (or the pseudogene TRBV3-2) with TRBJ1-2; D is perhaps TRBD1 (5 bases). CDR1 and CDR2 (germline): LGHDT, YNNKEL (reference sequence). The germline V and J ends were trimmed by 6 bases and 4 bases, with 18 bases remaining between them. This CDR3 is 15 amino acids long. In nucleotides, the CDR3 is TGTGCCAGCAGTCTTAAAGGAGGGGTTTTCTATGGCTACACCTTC. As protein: CASSLKGGVFYGYTF.

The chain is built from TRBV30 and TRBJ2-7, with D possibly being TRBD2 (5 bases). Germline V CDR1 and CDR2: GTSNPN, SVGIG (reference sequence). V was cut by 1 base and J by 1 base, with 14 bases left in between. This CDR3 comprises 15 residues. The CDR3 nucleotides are TGTGCCTGGAGTGGAGGGTTGCCTGGTTCCTACGAGCAGTACTTC. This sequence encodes CAWSGGLPGSYEQYF.

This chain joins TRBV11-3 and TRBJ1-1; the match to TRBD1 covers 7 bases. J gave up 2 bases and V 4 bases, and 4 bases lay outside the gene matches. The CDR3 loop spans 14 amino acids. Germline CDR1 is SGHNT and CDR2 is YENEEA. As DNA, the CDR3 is TGTGCCAGCAGCTCCAACAGGGGAAACACTGAAGCTTTCTTT. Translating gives CASSSNRGNTEAFF.

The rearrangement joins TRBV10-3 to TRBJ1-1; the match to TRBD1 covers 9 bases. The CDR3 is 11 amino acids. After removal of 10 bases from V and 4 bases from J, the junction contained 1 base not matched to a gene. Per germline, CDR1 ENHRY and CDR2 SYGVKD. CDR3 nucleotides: TGTGCCACGGGACAGGGCACTGAAGCTTTCTTT. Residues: CATGQGTEAFF.

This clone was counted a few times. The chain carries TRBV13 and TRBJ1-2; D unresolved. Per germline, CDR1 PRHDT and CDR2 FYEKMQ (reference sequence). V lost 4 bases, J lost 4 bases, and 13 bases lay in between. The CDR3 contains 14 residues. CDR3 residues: CASSSDTFTYGYTF. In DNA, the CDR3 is TGTGCCAGCAGCTCCGACACGTTTACCTATGGCTACACCTTC.

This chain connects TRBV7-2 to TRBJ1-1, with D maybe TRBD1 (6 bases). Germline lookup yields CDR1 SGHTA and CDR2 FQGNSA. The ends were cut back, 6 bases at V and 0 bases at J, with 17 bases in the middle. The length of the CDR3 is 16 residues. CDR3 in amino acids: CASREQGKGMNTEAFF. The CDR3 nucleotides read TGTGCCAGCAGGGAACAGGGAAAGGGGATGAACACTGAAGCTTTCTTT.

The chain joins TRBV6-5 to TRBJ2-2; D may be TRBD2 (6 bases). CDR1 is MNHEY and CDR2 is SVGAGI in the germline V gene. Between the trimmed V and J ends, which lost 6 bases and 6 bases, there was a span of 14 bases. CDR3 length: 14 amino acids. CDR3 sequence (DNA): TGTGCCAGCAGCCTTCTCAGGGAGGCCGGGGAGCTGTTTTTT. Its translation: CASSLLREAGELFF.

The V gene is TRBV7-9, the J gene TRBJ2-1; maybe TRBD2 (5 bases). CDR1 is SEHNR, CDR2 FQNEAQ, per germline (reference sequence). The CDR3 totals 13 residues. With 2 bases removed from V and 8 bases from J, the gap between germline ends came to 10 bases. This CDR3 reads CASSLRELHEQFF. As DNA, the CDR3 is TGTGCCAGCAGCTTAAGGGAGCTTCATGAGCAGTTCTTC. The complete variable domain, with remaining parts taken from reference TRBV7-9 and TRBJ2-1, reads DTGVSQNPRHKITKRGQNVTFRCDPISEHNRLYWYRQTLGQGPEFLTYFQNEAQLEKSRLLSDRFSAERPKGSFSTLEIQRTEQGDSAMYLCASSLRELHEQFFGPGTRLTVL.

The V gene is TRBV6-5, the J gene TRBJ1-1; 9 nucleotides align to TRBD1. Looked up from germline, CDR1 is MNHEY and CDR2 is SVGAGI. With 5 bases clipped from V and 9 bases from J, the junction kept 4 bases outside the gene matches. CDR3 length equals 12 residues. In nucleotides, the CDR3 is TGTGCCAGCAGTCTCGGACAGGGGAAAGCTTTCTTT. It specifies CASSLGQGKAFF.

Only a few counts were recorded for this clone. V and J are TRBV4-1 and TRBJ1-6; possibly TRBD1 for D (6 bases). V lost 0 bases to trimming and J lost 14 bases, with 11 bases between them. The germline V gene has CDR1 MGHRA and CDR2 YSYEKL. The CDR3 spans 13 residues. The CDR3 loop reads CASSQDKGVALHF. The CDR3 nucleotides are TGCGCCAGCAGCCAAGACAAGGGGGTTGCCCTCCACTTT.

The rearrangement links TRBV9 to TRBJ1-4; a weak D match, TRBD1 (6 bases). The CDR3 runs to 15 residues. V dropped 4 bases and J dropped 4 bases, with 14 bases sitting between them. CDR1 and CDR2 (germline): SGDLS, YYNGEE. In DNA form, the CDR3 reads TGTGCCAGCAGCCCCCAGCCAGGGGTTAATGAAAAACTGTTTTTT. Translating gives CASSPQPGVNEKLFF.